This T cell receptor (beta chain) is drawn from a study of blood T cells in healthy people across ages. A J-beta primer mix and a sample-barcoded 5' primer were used in a second PCR of about 6 to 12 cycles. Every cDNA molecule bore a tag from a template-switch adaptor containing 12 random nucleotides. TCRdb used MiXCR to reprocess the 5' RACE reads, holding one entry per CDR3 protein. The top ten hold under 8% of the sample, which has some 1.4 million distinct CDR3 sequences, 42% seen once. The length of the CDR3 is 17 residues. The J segment lost 3 bases and the V segment lost 6 bases, leaving 12 bases of the junction unmatched. CDR1 and CDR2 (germline): DFQATT, SNEGSKA (reference sequence). For every donor, a draw yielded around 10 milliliters of peripheral blood. In its sample, this clonotype was seen a few times. Antigen: not known. General study points: In long-lived donors, naive CD4+ cell counts and diversity exceeded those of aged donors. The study regarded diversity estimates from one million T cells as underestimates.

The receptor's source is a woman younger than 35 in good health. The sample was blood. This chain links TRBV20-1 with TRBJ2-7; 15 bases are a match to TRBD2. The CDR3 nucleotides are TGCAGTGCCAACCCTCCGGGACTAGCGGGAGGCAACTACGAGCAGTACTTC. This codes for CSANPPGLAGGNYEQYF.